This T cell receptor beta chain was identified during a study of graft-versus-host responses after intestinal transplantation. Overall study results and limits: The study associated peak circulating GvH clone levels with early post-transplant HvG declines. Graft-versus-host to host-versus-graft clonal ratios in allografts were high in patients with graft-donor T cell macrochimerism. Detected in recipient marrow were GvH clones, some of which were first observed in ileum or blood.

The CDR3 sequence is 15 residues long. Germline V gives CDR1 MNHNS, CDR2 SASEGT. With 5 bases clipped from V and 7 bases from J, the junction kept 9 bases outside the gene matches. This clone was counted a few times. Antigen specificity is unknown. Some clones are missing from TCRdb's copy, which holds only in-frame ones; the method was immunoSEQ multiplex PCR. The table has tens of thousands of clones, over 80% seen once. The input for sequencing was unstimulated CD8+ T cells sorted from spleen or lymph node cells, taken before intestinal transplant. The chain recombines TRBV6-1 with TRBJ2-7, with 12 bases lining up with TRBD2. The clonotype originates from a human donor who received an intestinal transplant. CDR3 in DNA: TGTGCCAGCAGTACCCTAGCGGGAGGGCCGGAGGAGCAGTACTTC. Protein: CASSTLAGGPEEQYF.